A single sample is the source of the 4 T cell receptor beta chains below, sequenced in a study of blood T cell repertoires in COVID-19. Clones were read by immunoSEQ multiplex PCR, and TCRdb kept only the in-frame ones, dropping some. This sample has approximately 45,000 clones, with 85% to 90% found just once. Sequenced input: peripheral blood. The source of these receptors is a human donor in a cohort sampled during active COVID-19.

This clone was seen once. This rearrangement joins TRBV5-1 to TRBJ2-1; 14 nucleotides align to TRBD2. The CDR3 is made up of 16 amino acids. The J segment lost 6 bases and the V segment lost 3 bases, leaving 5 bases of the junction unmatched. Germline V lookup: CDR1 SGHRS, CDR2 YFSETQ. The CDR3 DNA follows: TGCGCCAGCAGCTCTGGGGGGACTAGCGGGAGCAATGAGCAGTTCTTC. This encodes CASSSGGTSGSNEQFF.

CDR3 loop: CASSQGVGTEAFF. CDR3 nucleotides: TGTGCCAGCAGCCAGGGGGTAGGCACTGAAGCTTTCTTT. The chain couples TRBV28 to TRBJ1-1; TRBD1 aligns across 7 bases. The CDR3 is 13 amino acids. The germline V gene has CDR1 MDHEN and CDR2 SYDVKM. V shed 6 bases, J shed 4 bases, and the junction held 5 bases outside the gene matches.

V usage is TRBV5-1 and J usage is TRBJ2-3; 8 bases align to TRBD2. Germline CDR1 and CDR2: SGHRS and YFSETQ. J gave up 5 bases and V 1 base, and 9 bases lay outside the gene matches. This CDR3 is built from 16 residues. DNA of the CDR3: TGCGCCAGCAGCTTGTCGGTAGCGGGATCTTTAGATACGCAGTATTTT. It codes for CASSLSVAGSLDTQYF.

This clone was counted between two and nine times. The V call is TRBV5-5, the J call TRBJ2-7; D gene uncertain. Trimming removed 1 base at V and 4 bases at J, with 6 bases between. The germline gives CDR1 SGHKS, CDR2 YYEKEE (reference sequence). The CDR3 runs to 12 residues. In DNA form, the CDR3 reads TGTGCCAGCAGCTTGACTGCGTACGAGCAGTACTTC. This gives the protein CASSLTAYEQYF.